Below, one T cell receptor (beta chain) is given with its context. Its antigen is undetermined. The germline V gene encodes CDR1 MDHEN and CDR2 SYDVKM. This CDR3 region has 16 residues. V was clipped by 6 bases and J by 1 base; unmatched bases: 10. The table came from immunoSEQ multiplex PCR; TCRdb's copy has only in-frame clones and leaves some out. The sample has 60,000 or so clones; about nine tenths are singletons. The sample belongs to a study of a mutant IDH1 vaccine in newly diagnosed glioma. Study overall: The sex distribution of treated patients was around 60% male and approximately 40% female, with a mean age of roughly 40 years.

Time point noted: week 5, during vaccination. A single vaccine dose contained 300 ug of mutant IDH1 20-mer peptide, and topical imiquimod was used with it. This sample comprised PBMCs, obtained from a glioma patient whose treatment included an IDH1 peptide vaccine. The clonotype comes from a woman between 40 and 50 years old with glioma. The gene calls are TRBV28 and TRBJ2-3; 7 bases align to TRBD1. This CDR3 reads CASSPPPGGGTDTQYF. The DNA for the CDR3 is TGTGCCAGCAGCCCCCCGCCAGGGGGAGGCACAGATACGCAGTATTTT.